Each of the 8 T cell receptor beta chains below was sequenced from the same sample in a study of CD8 T cells in Susac syndrome. It was with random hexamers that roughly 0.5 to 1 ug RNA was reverse transcribed. TCRdb redid the calling of the immunoSEQ multiplex PCR reads with MiXCR, one entry per CDR3 protein. The sample records 150,000 to 200,000 distinct CDR3 sequences, around 95% being singletons. Material: CD4+ T cells from PBMCs. The origin of the receptors is a human donor in good health.

This chain uses TRBV7-2 with TRBJ2-2, with TRBD2 identical over 12 bases. The CDR3 has 19 amino acids. Germline V gene sequence: CDR1 SGHTA, CDR2 FQGNSA. Unmatched junction bases numbered 10, after V lost 1 base and J lost 4 bases. The chain's CDR3 is CASSLEPLAGGLGTGELFF. For the CDR3, the DNA is TGTGCCAGCAGCTTAGAGCCCCTAGCGGGGGGGCTCGGCACCGGGGAGCTGTTTTTT.

The chain employs TRBV6-2 or TRBV6-3 and TRBJ2-7; D may be TRBD2 (5 bases). CDR3 length equals 14 residues. Between the trimmed V and J ends, which lost 6 bases and 2 bases, there was a span of 14 bases. Germline V lookup: CDR1 MNHEY, CDR2 SVGEGT. CDR3 amino acids: CASSHGKGTYEQYF. CDR3 coding DNA: TGTGCCAGCAGCCACGGGAAGGGAACCTACGAGCAGTACTTC.

In nucleotides, the CDR3 is TGTGCCAGCAGCACCCAAAGCGCAGGGGCCCCGGGGGAGCTGTTTTTT. Its translation is CASSTQSAGAPGELFF. The chain uses TRBV12-3 or TRBV12-4 and TRBJ2-2; D perhaps matches TRBD1 (6 bases). CDR3 length: 16 residues. Trimming stripped 6 bases from V and 8 bases from J, with 22 bases between.

V is TRBV12-3 or TRBV12-4 and J is TRBJ1-5; 10 bases agree with TRBD1. V trimming: 0 bases; J trimming: 7 bases; junction bases outside the gene matches: 6. The CDR3 extends over 16 amino acids. The CDR3 reads CASSLAGTGAGQPQHF. The CDR3 DNA follows: TGTGCCAGCAGTTTAGCGGGGACAGGGGCCGGACAGCCCCAGCATTTT.

The rearrangement uses TRBV7-9 and TRBJ1-1; D gene ambiguous. Germline CDR1 and CDR2: SEHNR and FQNEAQ (reference sequence). V was shortened by 7 bases and J by 0 bases, with 9 bases between the two germline ends. This CDR3 contains 13 residues. CDR3 amino acids: CASINPVNTEAFF. The CDR3 nucleotides read TGTGCCAGCATCAACCCCGTGAACACTGAAGCTTTCTTT. The complete variable domain, with remaining parts taken from reference TRBV7-9 and TRBJ1-1, reads DTGVSQNPRHKITKRGQNVTFRCDPISEHNRLYWYRQTLGQGPEFLTYFQNEAQLEKSRLLSDRFSAERPKGSFSTLEIQRTEQGDSAMYLCASINPVNTEAFFGQGTRLTVV.

The rearrangement joins TRBV4-1 to TRBJ1-3; D is ambiguous. CDR3 length: 13 amino acids. CDR1 is MGHRA and CDR2 is YSYEKL in the germline V gene. With 4 bases removed from V and 1 base from J, the gap between germline ends came to 5 bases. The CDR3 sequence is CASSRPSGNTIYF. CDR3 nucleotides: TGCGCCAGCAGCCGGCCATCTGGAAACACCATATATTTT.

The CDR3 DNA reads TGCAGTGCTAGACTAGCGGGCGACGAGCAGTACTTC. Translation gives CSARLAGDEQYF. The genes are TRBV20-1 and TRBJ2-7; 8 bases agree with TRBD2. Per germline, CDR1 DFQATT and CDR2 SNEGSKA (reference sequence). The CDR3 loop spans 12 amino acids. Trimming removed 2 bases from V and 5 bases from J; junction bases left unmatched: 2.

The chain couples TRBV20-1 to TRBJ1-5; D is uncertain. Between the trimmed V and J ends, which lost 6 bases and 0 bases, there was a span of 6 bases. Germline lookup yields CDR1 DFQATT and CDR2 SNEGSKA (reference sequence). This CDR3 comprises 12 residues. The CDR3 loop is CSAKNSNQPQHF. The CDR3 bases are TGCAGTGCAAAAAATAGCAATCAGCCCCAGCATTTT.